These 16 T cell receptor beta chains share one sample of origin, sequenced in a study of T cells expressing NK-cell markers. Each CDR3 protein gets one entry in TCRdb, which reprocessed the 5' RACE reads and gives no DNA. The sample has some 600,000 distinct CDR3 sequences. The sequencing sample was made of blood T cells: a sorted CD56 or NKG2C T cell subset, CD4+ or CD8+ T cells, or bulk PBMC T cells (not recorded which). Receptor source: a man between 18 and 35 years old in good health.

This sequence joins TRBV19 and TRBJ2-1; TCRdb returns TRBD1, unconfirmable since there is no DNA. CDR3 length: 12 amino acids. Germline CDR1 is LNHDA and CDR2 is SQIVND (reference sequence). CDR3 sequence reads: CASSAQEHEQFF.

V is TRBV7-8 and J is TRBJ1-1; TCRdb's D call, TRBD1, is unchecked because there is no DNA. CDR3 length equals 15 residues. Per germline, CDR1 SGHVS and CDR2 FQNEAQ. This CDR3 is CASSPRTGGVTEAFF.

J is TRBJ2-1 and V is TRBV25-1; the TCRdb call, TRBD1, lacks DNA for checking. Germline V gene sequence: CDR1 MGHDK, CDR2 SYGVNS. This CDR3 comprises 15 residues. The CDR3 protein is CASSGGTGDYNEQFF.

V and J are TRBV6-1 and TRBJ1-2; the D call of TRBD1 rests on TCRdb alone, since no DNA is present to check it. Germline loops: CDR1 MNHNS, CDR2 SASEGT. There are 13 residues in the CDR3. The CDR3 here is CASSHRDNYGYTF.

The chain has TRBV11-2 and TRBJ2-7. The CDR3 loop spans 15 amino acids. The germline gives CDR1 SGHAT, CDR2 FQNNGV. The CDR3 spells CASREVGVLHYEQYF.

The chain is built from TRBV10-3 and TRBJ2-5; the D call from TCRdb, TRBD2, cannot be confirmed without DNA. The CDR3 totals 16 residues. Germline assignment: CDR1 ENHRY and CDR2 SYGVKD. The CDR3 loop is CAISKGLAGVGETQYF.

J is TRBJ2-1 and V is TRBV7-9; without DNA, the TCRdb call of TRBD2 cannot be checked. The germline V gene has CDR1 SEHNR and CDR2 FQNEAQ (reference sequence). The length of the CDR3 is 13 residues. The CDR3 protein is CASSLAAGIEQFF.

The chain has TRBV29-1 and TRBJ2-1; with no DNA, the TCRdb D assignment of TRBD1 cannot be verified. Germline V CDR1 and CDR2: SQVTM, ANQGSEA. This CDR3 has 16 amino acids. The CDR3 region is CSVDLTGGVSYNEQFF.

This sequence joins TRBV4-2 and TRBJ2-3. CDR1 is LGHNA and CDR2 is YNFKEQ in the germline V gene. The CDR3 extends over 14 amino acids. The CDR3 sequence is CASSRGLVTDTQYF.

The chain has TRBV20-1 and TRBJ1-1; TCRdb calls TRBD1, which cannot be checked without DNA. Germline V lookup: CDR1 DFQATT, CDR2 SNEGSKA (reference sequence). The CDR3 spans 14 residues. The CDR3 region is CSAEPRQVNTEAFF.

V is TRBV5-1 and J is TRBJ2-1; without DNA, the TCRdb call of TRBD2 cannot be checked. Germline CDR1 reads SGHRS; CDR2 reads YFSETQ. CDR3 length: 14 amino acids. CDR3 sequence: CASSIRSMGGEQFF.

V is TRBV5-5 and J is TRBJ1-2. Germline V lookup: CDR1 SGHKS, CDR2 YYEKEE (reference sequence). This CDR3 is built from 12 residues. The CDR3 sequence: CASSPQTYGYTF.

V is TRBV7-6 and J is TRBJ2-5; as DNA is missing, the TRBD1 call by TCRdb cannot be tested. Germline lookup yields CDR1 SGHVS and CDR2 FNYEAQ. The CDR3 runs 14 residues. CDR3 sequence reads: CASSPWDRGETQYF.

The V call is TRBV12-3 or TRBV12-4, the J call TRBJ2-7; TCRdb's D call, TRBD2, is unchecked because there is no DNA. The CDR3 length is 16 residues. The CDR3: CASSFLFATKPYEQYF.

The V and J genes are TRBV5-1 and TRBJ2-3; checking the TCRdb D call of TRBD2 is not possible without DNA. The CDR3 spans 15 residues. Per the germline V gene, CDR1 is SGHRS and CDR2 is YFSETQ. The chain's CDR3 is CASSLDGSLIDTQYF.

The V and J genes are TRBV12-3 or TRBV12-4 and TRBJ2-3. CDR3 length: 15 residues. This CDR3 reads CASSFSWQDTDTQYF.